The T cell receptor (beta chain) described here comes from a study of T-cell reconstitution after alpha-beta-depleted transplantation in children. This clonotype was detected ten times or more. The CDR3 spans 14 residues. The germline gives CDR1 SQVTM, CDR2 ANQGSEA. The trim removed 3 bases at V and 2 bases at J, leaving 6 bases unmatched. Unique molecular identifiers were incorporated when the TCRbeta library was constructed. In TCRdb, the PCR reads were re-called with MiXCR into one record per CDR3 protein. The sample comprises a few hundred thousand distinct CDR3 sequences, about a tenth of which are singletons, and around 9.1% rests with the top ten.

The chain couples TRBV29-1 to TRBJ1-1, with 7 nucleotides matching TRBD1. The receptor was isolated from a human donor who donated a stem cell graft to a child with SCID. The starting material was PBMCs from the stem cell graft donor, obtained from the stem cell graft. Written as DNA, the CDR3 is TGCAGCGTTGAGGAGGGACAGAGTAACACTGAAGCTTTCTTT. Translating gives CSVEEGQSNTEAFF.